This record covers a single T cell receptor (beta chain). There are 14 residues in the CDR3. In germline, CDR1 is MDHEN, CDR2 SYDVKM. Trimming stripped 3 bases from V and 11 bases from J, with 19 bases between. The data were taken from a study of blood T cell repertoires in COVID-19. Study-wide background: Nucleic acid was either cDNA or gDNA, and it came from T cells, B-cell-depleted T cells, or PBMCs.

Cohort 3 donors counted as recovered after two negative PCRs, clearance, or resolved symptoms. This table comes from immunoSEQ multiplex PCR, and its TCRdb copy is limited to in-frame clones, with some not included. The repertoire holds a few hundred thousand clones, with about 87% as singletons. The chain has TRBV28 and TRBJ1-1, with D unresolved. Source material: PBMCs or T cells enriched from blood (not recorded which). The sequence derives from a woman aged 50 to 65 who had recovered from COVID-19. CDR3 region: CASSFYGSSSLAFF. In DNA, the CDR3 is TGTGCCAGCAGTTTTTACGGGTCCTCCTCCCTGGCTTTCTTT.